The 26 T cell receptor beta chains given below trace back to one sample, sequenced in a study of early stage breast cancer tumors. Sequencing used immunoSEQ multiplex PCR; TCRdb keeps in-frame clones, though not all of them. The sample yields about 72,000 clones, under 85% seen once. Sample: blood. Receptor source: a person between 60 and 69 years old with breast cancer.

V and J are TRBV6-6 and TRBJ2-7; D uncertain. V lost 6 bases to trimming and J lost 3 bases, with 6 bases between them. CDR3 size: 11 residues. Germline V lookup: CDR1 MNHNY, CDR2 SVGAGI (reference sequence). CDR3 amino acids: CASRLNYEQYF. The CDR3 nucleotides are TGTGCCAGCAGACTCAACTACGAGCAGTACTTC.

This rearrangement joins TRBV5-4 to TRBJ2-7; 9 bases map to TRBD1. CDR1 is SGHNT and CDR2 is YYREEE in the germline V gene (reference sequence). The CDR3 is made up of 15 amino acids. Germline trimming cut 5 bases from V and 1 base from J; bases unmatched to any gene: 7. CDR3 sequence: CASRPGTGSSYEQYF. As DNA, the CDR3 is TGTGCCAGCAGGCCCGGGACAGGGTCATCCTACGAGCAGTACTTC.

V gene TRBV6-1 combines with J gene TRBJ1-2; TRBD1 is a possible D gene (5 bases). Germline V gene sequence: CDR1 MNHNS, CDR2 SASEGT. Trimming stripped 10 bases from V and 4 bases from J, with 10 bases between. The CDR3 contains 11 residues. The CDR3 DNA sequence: TGTGCCACCGGGGGTACCTATGGCTACACCTTC. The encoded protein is CATGGTYGYTF.

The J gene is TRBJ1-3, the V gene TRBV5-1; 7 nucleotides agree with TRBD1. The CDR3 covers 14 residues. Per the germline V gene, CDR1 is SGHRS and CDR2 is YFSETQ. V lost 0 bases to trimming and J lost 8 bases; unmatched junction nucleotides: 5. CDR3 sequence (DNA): TGCGCCAGCAGCTTGGGAGGGGGCTTGGACACCATATATTTT. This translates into CASSLGGGLDTIYF.

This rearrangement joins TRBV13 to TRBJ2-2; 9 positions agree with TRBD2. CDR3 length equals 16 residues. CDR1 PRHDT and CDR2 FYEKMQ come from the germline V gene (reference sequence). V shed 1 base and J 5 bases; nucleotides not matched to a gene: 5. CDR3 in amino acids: CASSLVAGGQTGELFF. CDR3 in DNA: TGTGCCAGCAGCTTAGTCGCGGGGGGGCAGACCGGGGAGCTGTTTTTT.

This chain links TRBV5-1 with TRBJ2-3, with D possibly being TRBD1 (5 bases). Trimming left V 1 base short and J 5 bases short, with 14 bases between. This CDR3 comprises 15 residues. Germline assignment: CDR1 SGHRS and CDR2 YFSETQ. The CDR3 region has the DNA TGCGCCAGCAGCTTGAGCAGGGTGGGTGGAGATACGCAGTATTTT. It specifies CASSLSRVGGDTQYF. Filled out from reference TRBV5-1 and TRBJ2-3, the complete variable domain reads KAGVTQTPRYLIKTRGQQVTLSCSPISGHRSVSWYQQTPGQGLQFLFEYFSETQRNKGNFPGRFSGRQFSNSRSEMNVSTLELGDSALYLCASSLSRVGGDTQYFGPGTRLTVL.

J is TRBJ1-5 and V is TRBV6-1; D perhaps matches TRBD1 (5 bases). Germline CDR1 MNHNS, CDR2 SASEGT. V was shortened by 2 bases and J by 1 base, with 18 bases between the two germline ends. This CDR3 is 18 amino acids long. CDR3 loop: CASSESPFNPGSNQPQHF. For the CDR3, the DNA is TGTGCCAGCAGTGAATCCCCTTTTAACCCAGGGAGCAATCAGCCCCAGCATTTT.

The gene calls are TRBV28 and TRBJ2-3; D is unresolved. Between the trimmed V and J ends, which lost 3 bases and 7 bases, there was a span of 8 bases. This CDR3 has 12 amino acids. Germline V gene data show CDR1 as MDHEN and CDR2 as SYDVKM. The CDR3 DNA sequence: TGTGCCAGCAGTTTTTCGATTCATACGCAGTATTTT. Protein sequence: CASSFSIHTQYF.

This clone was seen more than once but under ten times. CDR3 residues: CAWSDKQGWEQFF. In DNA form, the CDR3 reads TGTGCCTGGAGCGATAAACAGGGCTGGGAGCAGTTCTTC. V and J are TRBV30 and TRBJ2-1; possibly TRBD1 for D (6 bases). The V gene lost 3 bases and the J gene lost 10 bases, with 16 bases spanning the gap. The germline CDR1 and CDR2 sequences are GTSNPN and SVGIG (reference sequence). This CDR3 comprises 13 residues.

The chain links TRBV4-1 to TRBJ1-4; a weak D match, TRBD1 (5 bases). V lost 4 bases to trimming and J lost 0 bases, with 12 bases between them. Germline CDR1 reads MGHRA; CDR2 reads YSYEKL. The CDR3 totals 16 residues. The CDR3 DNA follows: TGCGCCAGCAGCCTCACAGGAGCGACAACTAATGAAAAACTGTTTTTT. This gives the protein CASSLTGATTNEKLFF.

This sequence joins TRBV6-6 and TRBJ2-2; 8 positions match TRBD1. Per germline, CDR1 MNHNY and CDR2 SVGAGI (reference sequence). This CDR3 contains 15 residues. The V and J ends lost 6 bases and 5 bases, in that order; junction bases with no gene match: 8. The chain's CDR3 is CASRHRTGITGELFF. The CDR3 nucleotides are TGTGCCAGCAGACATCGGACAGGGATTACCGGGGAGCTGTTTTTT.

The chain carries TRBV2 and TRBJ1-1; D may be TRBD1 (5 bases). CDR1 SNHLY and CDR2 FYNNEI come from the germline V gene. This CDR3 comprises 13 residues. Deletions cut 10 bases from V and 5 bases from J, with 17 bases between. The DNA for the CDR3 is TGTGCCACCCACCGGGCAGGGACTACTGAAGCTTTCTTT. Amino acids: CATHRAGTTEAFF.

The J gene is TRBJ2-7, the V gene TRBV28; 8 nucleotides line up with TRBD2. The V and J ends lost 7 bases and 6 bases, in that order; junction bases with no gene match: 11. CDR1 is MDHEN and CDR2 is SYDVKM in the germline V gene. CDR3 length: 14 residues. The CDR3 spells CASISSGGIGEQYF. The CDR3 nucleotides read TGTGCCAGCATCTCGTCGGGGGGGATCGGCGAGCAGTACTTC.

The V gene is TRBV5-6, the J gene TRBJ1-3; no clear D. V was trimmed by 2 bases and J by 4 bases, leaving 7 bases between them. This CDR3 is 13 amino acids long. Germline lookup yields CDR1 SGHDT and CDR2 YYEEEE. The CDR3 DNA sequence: TGTGCCAGCAGCTTCGGTGTGGGAAACACCATATATTTT. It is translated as CASSFGVGNTIYF.

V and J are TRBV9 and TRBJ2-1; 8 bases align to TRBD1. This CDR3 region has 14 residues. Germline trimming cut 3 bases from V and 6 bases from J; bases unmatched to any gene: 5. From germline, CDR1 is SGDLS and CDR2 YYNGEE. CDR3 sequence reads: CASSGQGMGNEQFF. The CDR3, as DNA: TGTGCCAGCAGCGGACAGGGGATGGGCAATGAGCAGTTCTTC.

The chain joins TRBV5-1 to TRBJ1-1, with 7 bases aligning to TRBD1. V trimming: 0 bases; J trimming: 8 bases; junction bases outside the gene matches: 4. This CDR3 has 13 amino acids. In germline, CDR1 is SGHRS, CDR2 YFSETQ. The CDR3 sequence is CASSLVADREAFF. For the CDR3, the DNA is TGCGCCAGCAGCTTGGTGGCGGACAGGGAAGCTTTCTTT. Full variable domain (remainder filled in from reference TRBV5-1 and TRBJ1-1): KAGVTQTPRYLIKTRGQQVTLSCSPISGHRSVSWYQQTPGQGLQFLFEYFSETQRNKGNFPGRFSGRQFSNSRSEMNVSTLELGDSALYLCASSLVADREAFFGQGTRLTVV.

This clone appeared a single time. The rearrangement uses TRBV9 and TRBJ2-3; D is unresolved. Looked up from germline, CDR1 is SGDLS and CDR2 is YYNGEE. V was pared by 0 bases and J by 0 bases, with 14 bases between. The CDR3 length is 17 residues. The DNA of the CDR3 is TGTGCCAGCAGCGTAGGTCCCCCGGAGAAAAGCACAGATACGCAGTATTTT. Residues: CASSVGPPEKSTDTQYF.

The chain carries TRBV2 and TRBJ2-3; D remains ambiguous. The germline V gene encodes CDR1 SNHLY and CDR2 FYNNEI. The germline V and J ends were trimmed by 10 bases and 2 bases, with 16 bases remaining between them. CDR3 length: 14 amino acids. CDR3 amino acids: CATRKEPNTDTQYF. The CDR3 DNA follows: TGTGCCACCAGGAAGGAACCGAACACAGATACGCAGTATTTT.

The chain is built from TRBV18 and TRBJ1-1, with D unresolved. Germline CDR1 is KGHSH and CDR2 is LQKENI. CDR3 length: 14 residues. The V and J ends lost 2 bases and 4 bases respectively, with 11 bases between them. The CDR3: CASSPKAVLTEAFF. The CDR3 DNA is TGTGCCAGCTCACCAAAGGCAGTCCTCACTGAAGCTTTCTTT.

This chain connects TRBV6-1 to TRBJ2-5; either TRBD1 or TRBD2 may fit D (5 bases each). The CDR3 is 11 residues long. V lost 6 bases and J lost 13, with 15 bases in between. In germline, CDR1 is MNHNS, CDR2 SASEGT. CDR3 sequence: CASSWGGLGYF. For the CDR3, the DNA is TGTGCCAGCAGCTGGGGCGGGCTAGGGTACTTC.

The CDR3, as DNA: TGTGCCAGCAGCCCTTCCCCAGATACGCAGTATTTT. Its protein product is CASSPSPDTQYF. The J gene is TRBJ2-3, the V gene TRBV7-2, with D unresolved. Germline V gene data show CDR1 as SGHTA and CDR2 as FQGNSA. This CDR3 has 12 residues. The V end lost 5 bases, the J end lost 4 bases, and 7 bases lay between the germline ends.

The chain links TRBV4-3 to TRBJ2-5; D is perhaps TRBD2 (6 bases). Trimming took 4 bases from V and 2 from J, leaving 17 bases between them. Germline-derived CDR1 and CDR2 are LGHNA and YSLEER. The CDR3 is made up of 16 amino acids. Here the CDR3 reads CASSRGVTRGQETQYF. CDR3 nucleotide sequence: TGCGCCAGCAGCCGGGGGGTGACACGGGGGCAAGAGACCCAGTACTTC.

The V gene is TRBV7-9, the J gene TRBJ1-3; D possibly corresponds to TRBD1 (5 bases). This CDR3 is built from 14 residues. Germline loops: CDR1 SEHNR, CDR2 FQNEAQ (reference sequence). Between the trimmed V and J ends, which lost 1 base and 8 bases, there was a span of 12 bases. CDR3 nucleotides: TGTGCCAGCAGCTTAGGGACCTTGGGGGACACCATATATTTT. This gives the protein CASSLGTLGDTIYF.

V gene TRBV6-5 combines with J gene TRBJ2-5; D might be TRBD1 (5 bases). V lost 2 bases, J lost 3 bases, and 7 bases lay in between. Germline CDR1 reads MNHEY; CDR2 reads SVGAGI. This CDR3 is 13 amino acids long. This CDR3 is CASSYQDKETQYF. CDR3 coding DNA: TGTGCCAGCAGTTACCAGGACAAAGAGACCCAGTACTTC.

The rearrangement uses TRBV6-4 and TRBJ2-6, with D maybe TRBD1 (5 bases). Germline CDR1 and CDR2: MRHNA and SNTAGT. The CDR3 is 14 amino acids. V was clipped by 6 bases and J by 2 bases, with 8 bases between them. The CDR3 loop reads CASSTGPGANVLTF. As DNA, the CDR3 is TGTGCCAGCAGCACAGGCCCTGGGGCCAACGTCCTGACTTTC.

The DNA of the CDR3 is TGTGCCATCTCCCCTCAGACAGGGACCCAAGAGACCCAGTACTTC. This sequence encodes CAISPQTGTQETQYF. The rearrangement joins TRBV10-3 to TRBJ2-5; 7 nucleotides agree with TRBD1. After removal of 8 bases from V and 1 base from J, the junction contained 10 bases not matched to a gene. Germline V CDR1 and CDR2: ENHRY, SYGVKD. The CDR3 covers 15 residues.